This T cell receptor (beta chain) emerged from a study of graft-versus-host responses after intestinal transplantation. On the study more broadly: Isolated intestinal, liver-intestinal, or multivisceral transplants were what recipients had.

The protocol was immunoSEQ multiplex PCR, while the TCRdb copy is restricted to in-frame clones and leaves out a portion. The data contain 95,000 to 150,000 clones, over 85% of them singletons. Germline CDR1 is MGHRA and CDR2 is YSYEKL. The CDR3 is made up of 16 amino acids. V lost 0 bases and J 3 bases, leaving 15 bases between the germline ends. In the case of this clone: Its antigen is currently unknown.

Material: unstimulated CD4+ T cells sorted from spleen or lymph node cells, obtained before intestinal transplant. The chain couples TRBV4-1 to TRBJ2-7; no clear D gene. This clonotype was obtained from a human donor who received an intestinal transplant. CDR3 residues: CASSQDPRLGHYEQYF. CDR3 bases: TGCGCCAGCAGCCAAGACCCGAGACTCGGGCACTACGAGCAGTACTTC.